This T cell receptor (beta chain) was sequenced in a study of graft-versus-host responses after intestinal transplantation. Study background: Once they had received anti-thymocyte globulin induction, all recipients took tacrolimus and steroids for 2 to 4 years.

J lost 5 bases, V lost 2 bases, and 11 bases had no gene match. Looked up from germline, CDR1 is SGHTA and CDR2 is FQGNSA. The CDR3 extends over 16 amino acids. Using immunoSEQ multiplex PCR, the repertoire was profiled, and TCRdb retains in-frame clones only, with some absent. There are tens of thousands of clones in the sample; approximately 95% occur only once, and 0.49% lies in the top ten. Comment on this clone: Its antigen is not identified.

This specimen was unstimulated CD8+ T cells sorted from spleen or lymph node cells, taken before intestinal transplant. This rearrangement joins TRBV7-2 to TRBJ1-1; 7 bases fit TRBD1. This clonotype originated in a human donor who received an intestinal transplant. CDR3 in DNA: TGTGCCAGCAGCTTAAAGTGGGGGGCAGGGGGTACTGAAGCTTTCTTT. It translates to CASSLKWGAGGTEAFF.